The rows below give T cell receptor beta chains drawn from one sample of a study of T-cell reconstitution after alpha-beta-depleted transplantation in children. MiXCR was run by TCRdb on the PCR reads, yielding one entry per CDR3 protein. The data show 100,000 to 120,000 distinct CDR3 sequences, approximately 10% seen once. The sample consisted of PBMCs from the stem cell graft donor, taken from the stem cell graft. The receptors were gathered from a human donor who donated a stem cell graft to a child with acute lymphoblastic leukemia. CDR3s include the opening cysteine and the closing phenylalanine or tryptophan. The D gene is left open where the match is weak. Size is omitted from some rows. Given values are once, few, many or a class for expanded clones.

v_call: TRBV6-5; d_call: .; clone_size: many; j_call: TRBJ1-6; cdr3_aa: CASSYSGTHSPLHF; cdr3_nt: TGTGCCAGCAGTTACTCGGGCACTCATTCACCCCTCCACTTT
v_call: TRBV20-1; d_call: TRBD2; clone_size: .; j_call: TRBJ2-1; cdr3_aa: CSASSGVWDYNEQFF; cdr3_nt: TGCAGTGCTAGTAGCGGGGTCTGGGACTACAATGAGCAGTTCTTC
v_call: TRBV3-1; d_call: TRBD2; clone_size: many; j_call: TRBJ2-1; cdr3_aa: CASSQDEEREYVHEQFF; cdr3_nt: TGTGCCAGCAGCCAAGATGAGGAGCGGGAGTACGTGCATGAGCAGTTCTTC
v_call: TRBV7-2; d_call: TRBD1; clone_size: many; j_call: TRBJ2-1; cdr3_aa: CASSLGRGQGYGSGVNEQFF; cdr3_nt: TGTGCCAGCAGCTTAGGGCGGGGACAGGGGTACGGGTCTGGCGTCAATGAGCAGTTCTTC
v_call: TRBV7-9; d_call: .; clone_size: many; j_call: TRBJ2-1; cdr3_aa: CASSITSSSLYNEQFF; cdr3_nt: TGTGCCAGCAGCATAACTAGCAGTTCCCTCTACAATGAGCAGTTCTTC
v_call: TRBV20-1; d_call: .; clone_size: few; j_call: TRBJ2-2; cdr3_aa: CCARYHEGGVDTGELFF; cdr3_nt: TGCTGTGCTAGATATCATGAGGGGGGCGTAGACACCGGGGAGCTGTTTTTT
v_call: TRBV2; d_call: TRBD1; clone_size: many; j_call: TRBJ2-2; cdr3_aa: CASNDRAGDGTGELFF; cdr3_nt: TGTGCCAGCAATGACAGGGCAGGGGACGGAACCGGGGAGCTGTTTTTT
v_call: TRBV29-1; d_call: .; clone_size: many; j_call: TRBJ2-7; cdr3_aa: CSVEEASWEESYEQYF; cdr3_nt: TGCAGCGTTGAAGAGGCTTCGTGGGAGGAATCCTACGAGCAGTACTTC
v_call: TRBV27; d_call: TRBD2; clone_size: .; j_call: TRBJ2-1; cdr3_aa: CASSRGLAGTKGSEQFF; cdr3_nt: TGTGCCAGCAGCCGTGGACTAGCGGGAACAAAAGGGAGTGAGCAGTTCTTC
v_call: TRBV27; d_call: .; clone_size: many; j_call: TRBJ2-7; cdr3_aa: CASSFGGRVYEQYF; cdr3_nt: TGTGCCAGCAGTTTTGGGGGGCGAGTCTACGAGCAGTACTTC
v_call: TRBV28; d_call: .; clone_size: many; j_call: TRBJ2-7; cdr3_aa: CASSLDSAAGRYEQYF; cdr3_nt: TGTGCCAGCAGTTTAGATTCGGCAGCAGGACGATACGAGCAGTACTTC
v_call: TRBV5-1; d_call: .; clone_size: many; j_call: TRBJ2-7; cdr3_aa: CASNPPNSYEQYF; cdr3_nt: TGCGCCAGCAATCCCCCTAACAGTTACGAGCAGTACTTC
v_call: TRBV19; d_call: .; clone_size: many; j_call: TRBJ1-5; cdr3_aa: CASKSRGEGNQPQHF; cdr3_nt: TGTGCCAGTAAGTCTAGGGGCGAAGGCAATCAGCCCCAGCATTTT
v_call: TRBV6-5; d_call: .; clone_size: many; j_call: TRBJ1-2; cdr3_aa: CASSSQIRELSGYTF; cdr3_nt: TGTGCCAGCAGTTCCCAAATAAGGGAGTTGAGTGGCTACACCTTC
v_call: TRBV7-2; d_call: TRBD1; clone_size: many; j_call: TRBJ1-5; cdr3_aa: CASSLEGGAGQPQHF; cdr3_nt: TGTGCCAGCAGCTTAGAAGGGGGCGCCGGTCAGCCCCAGCATTTT
v_call: TRBV7-9; d_call: .; clone_size: many; j_call: TRBJ1-6; cdr3_aa: CASSPRGDSPLHF; cdr3_nt: TGTGCCAGCAGCCCACGGGGGGATTCACCCCTCCACTTT
v_call: TRBV5-1; d_call: .; clone_size: many; j_call: TRBJ2-2; cdr3_aa: CASSLERTGELFF; cdr3_nt: TGCGCCAGCAGCTTGGAACGCACCGGGGAGCTGTTTTTT
v_call: TRBV11-2; d_call: .; clone_size: .; j_call: TRBJ2-5; cdr3_aa: CASSLDLIQETQYF; cdr3_nt: TGTGCCAGCAGCTTAGACCTTATACAAGAGACCCAGTACTTC
v_call: TRBV10-3; d_call: TRBD2; clone_size: many; j_call: TRBJ2-2; cdr3_aa: CAISVTSGENTGELFF; cdr3_nt: TGTGCCATCAGTGTAACTAGCGGGGAAAACACCGGGGAGCTGTTTTTT
v_call: TRBV5-1; d_call: .; clone_size: many; j_call: TRBJ2-1; cdr3_aa: CASSLPSSYNEQFF; cdr3_nt: TGCGCCAGCAGCTTGCCTAGCTCCTACAATGAGCAGTTCTTC
v_call: TRBV29-1; d_call: TRBD1; clone_size: .; j_call: TRBJ1-1; cdr3_aa: CSVQGGLAEAFF; cdr3_nt: TGCAGCGTTCAGGGGGGGCTCGCTGAAGCTTTCTTC
v_call: TRBV7-3; d_call: TRBD1; clone_size: .; j_call: TRBJ2-3; cdr3_aa: CASSSRDSRTDTQYF; cdr3_nt: TGTGCCAGCAGCTCCAGGGACAGTCGCACAGATACGCAGTATTTT
v_call: TRBV18; d_call: TRBD2; clone_size: many; j_call: TRBJ2-7; cdr3_aa: CASSPQWGTSGTEQYF; cdr3_nt: TGTGCCAGCTCACCCCAGTGGGGGACTAGCGGGACCGAGCAGTACTTC
v_call: TRBV5-5; d_call: TRBD2; clone_size: .; j_call: TRBJ2-7; cdr3_aa: CASSYGTNTYEQYF; cdr3_nt: TGTGCCAGCAGCTACGGGACTAACACCTACGAGCAGTACTTC
v_call: TRBV6-2/TRBV6-3; d_call: .; clone_size: many; j_call: TRBJ2-7; cdr3_aa: CASHWQGMTYEQYF; cdr3_nt: TGTGCCAGCCACTGGCAGGGTATGACCTACGAGCAGTACTTC
v_call: TRBV2; d_call: TRBD1; clone_size: many; j_call: TRBJ2-7; cdr3_aa: CATSRDRGIYEQYF; cdr3_nt: TGTGCCACCTCCCGGGACAGGGGTATCTACGAGCAGTACTTC
v_call: TRBV20-1; d_call: .; clone_size: many; j_call: TRBJ2-7; cdr3_aa: CSALTGSALPEQYF; cdr3_nt: TGCAGTGCTTTAACCGGGTCCGCTTTACCCGAGCAGTACTTC
v_call: TRBV11-2; d_call: .; clone_size: many; j_call: TRBJ2-3; cdr3_aa: CASSPELLQDTQYF; cdr3_nt: TGTGCCAGCAGCCCCGAGCTCTTACAGGATACGCAGTATTTT
v_call: TRBV5-1; d_call: .; clone_size: many; j_call: TRBJ2-2; cdr3_aa: CASSLGSARVNTGELFF; cdr3_nt: TGCGCCAGCAGCTTGGGATCGGCCAGGGTCAACACCGGGGAGCTGTTTTTT
v_call: TRBV7-2; d_call: .; clone_size: many; j_call: TRBJ1-4; cdr3_aa: CASSFRGANEKLFF; cdr3_nt: TGTGCCAGCAGCTTTCGAGGGGCTAATGAAAAACTGTTTTTT
v_call: TRBV5-1; d_call: .; clone_size: many; j_call: TRBJ1-5; cdr3_aa: CASSLESNQPQHF; cdr3_nt: TGCGCCAGCAGCTTGGAGAGCAATCAGCCCCAGCATTTT